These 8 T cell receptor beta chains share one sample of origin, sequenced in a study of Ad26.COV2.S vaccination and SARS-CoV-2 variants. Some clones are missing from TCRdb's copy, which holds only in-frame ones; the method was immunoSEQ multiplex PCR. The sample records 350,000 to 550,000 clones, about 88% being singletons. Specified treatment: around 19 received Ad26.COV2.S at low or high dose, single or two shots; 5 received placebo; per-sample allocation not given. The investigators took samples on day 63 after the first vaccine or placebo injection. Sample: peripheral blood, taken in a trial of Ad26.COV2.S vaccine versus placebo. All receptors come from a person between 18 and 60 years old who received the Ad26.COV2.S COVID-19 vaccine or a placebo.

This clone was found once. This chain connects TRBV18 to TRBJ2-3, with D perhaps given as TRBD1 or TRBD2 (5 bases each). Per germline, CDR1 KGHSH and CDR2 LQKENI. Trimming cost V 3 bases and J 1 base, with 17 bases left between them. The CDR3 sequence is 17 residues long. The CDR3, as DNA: TGTGCCAGCTCACCTCGACAGAGGGACCAGGGCACAGATACGCAGTATTTT. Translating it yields CASSPRQRDQGTDTQYF.

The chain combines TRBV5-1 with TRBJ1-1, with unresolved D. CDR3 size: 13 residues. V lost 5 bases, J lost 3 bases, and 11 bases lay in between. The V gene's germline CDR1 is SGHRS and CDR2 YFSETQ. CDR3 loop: CASSLDQYTEAFF. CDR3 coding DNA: TGCGCCAGCAGTCTTGACCAATACACTGAAGCTTTCTTT. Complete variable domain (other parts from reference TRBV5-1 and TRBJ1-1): KAGVTQTPRYLIKTRGQQVTLSCSPISGHRSVSWYQQTPGQGLQFLFEYFSETQRNKGNFPGRFSGRQFSNSRSEMNVSTLELGDSALYLCASSLDQYTEAFFGQGTRLTVV.

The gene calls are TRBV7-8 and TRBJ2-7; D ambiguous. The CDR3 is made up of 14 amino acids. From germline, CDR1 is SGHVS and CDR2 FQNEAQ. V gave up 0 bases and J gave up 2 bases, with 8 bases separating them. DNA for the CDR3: TGTGCCAGCAGCTTAGCCCGTGGGGCCTACGAGCAGTACTTC. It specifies CASSLARGAYEQYF.

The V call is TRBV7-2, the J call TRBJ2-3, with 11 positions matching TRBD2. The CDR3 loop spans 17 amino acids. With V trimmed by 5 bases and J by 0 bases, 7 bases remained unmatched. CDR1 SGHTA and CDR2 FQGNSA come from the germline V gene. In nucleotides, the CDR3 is TGTGCCAGCAGCCATCTAAGGACTAGCGGGAGCACAGATACGCAGTATTTT. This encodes CASSHLRTSGSTDTQYF.

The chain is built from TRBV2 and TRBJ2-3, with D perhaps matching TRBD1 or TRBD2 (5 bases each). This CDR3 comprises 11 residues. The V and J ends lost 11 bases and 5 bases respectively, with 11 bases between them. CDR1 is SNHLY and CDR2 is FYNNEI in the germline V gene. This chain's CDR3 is CAGTMGDTQYF. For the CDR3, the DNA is TGTGCCGGGACCATGGGAGATACGCAGTATTTT. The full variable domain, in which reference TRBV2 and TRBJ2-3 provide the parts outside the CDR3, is EPEVTQTPSHQVTQMGQEVILRCVPISNHLYFYWYRQILGQKVEFLVSFYNNEISEKSEIFDDQFSVERPDGSNFTLKIRSTKLEDSAMYFCAGTMGDTQYFGPGTRLTVL.

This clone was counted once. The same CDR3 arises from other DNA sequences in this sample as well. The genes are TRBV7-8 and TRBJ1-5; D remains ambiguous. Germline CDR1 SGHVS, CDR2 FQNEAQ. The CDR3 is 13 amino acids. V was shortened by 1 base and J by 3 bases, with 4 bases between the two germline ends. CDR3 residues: CASSLVVNQPQHF. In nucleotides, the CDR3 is TGTGCCAGCAGCTTAGTGGTCAATCAGCCCCAGCATTTT. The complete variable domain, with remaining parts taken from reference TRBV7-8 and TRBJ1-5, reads GAGVSQSPRYKVAKRGQDVALRCDPISGHVSLFWYQQALGQGPEFLTYFQNEAQLDKSGLPSDRFFAERPEGSVSTLKIQRTQQEDSAVYLCASSLVVNQPQHFGDGTRLSIL.

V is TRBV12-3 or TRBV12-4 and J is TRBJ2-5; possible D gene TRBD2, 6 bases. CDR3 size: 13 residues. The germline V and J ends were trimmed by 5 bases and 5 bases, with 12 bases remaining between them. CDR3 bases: TGTGCCAGCAGTCGGGACGCGGGGGAGACCCAGTACTTC. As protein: CASSRDAGETQYF.

The DNA for the CDR3 is TGCGCCAGCAGCCAAGTTCTCGGAACCCTGATCTACAATGAGCAGTTCTTC. Translated: CASSQVLGTLIYNEQFF. The chain employs TRBV4-3 and TRBJ2-1, with unresolved D. The CDR3 loop spans 17 amino acids. Germline CDR1 LGHNA, CDR2 YSLEER. The V gene lost 1 base and the J gene lost 3 bases, with 16 bases spanning the gap.